This passage covers 20 T cell receptor beta chains from one sample sequenced in a study of blood T cell repertoires in COVID-19. This table comes from immunoSEQ multiplex PCR, and its TCRdb copy is limited to in-frame clones, with some not included. The table shows about 44,000 clones, with around 87% occurring only once. Sample: peripheral blood. The receptor set was obtained from a human donor in a cohort sampled during active COVID-19.

This clone came up once. The chain uses TRBV18 and TRBJ2-7; 14 bases are a match to TRBD2. Germline CDR1 reads KGHSH; CDR2 reads LQKENI. The junction had 2 bases not matched to a gene; V was cut back by 3 bases and J by 4 bases. CDR3 size: 15 residues. The CDR3 DNA follows: TGTGCCAGCTCACCGGGACTAGCGGGAGCTTACGAGCAGTACTTC. This encodes CASSPGLAGAYEQYF.

The chain employs TRBV9 and TRBJ2-7, with a weak D call TRBD2 (7 bases). The germline V gene has CDR1 SGDLS and CDR2 YYNGEE. CDR3 length: 15 residues. V was clipped by 4 bases and J by 2 bases, with 16 bases between them. The CDR3 nucleotides are TGTGCCAGCAGCCCAGGGGAGGGAGGGCCCTACGAGCAGTACTTC. Encoded protein: CASSPGEGGPYEQYF.

This rearrangement joins TRBV3-1 (or the pseudogene TRBV3-2) to TRBJ1-2; TRBD1 aligns across 7 bases. The CDR3 spans 15 residues. Germline CDR1 and CDR2: LGHDT and YNNKEL (reference sequence). Trimming at V came to 3 bases and at J to 0 bases, leaving 4 bases not matched to a gene. This chain's CDR3 is CASSQGQPTNYGYTF. As DNA, the CDR3 is TGTGCCAGCAGCCAGGGACAGCCTACTAACTATGGCTACACCTTC.

V gene TRBV9 combines with J gene TRBJ1-4; D remains unclear. V lost 0 bases to trimming and J lost 10 bases, with 13 bases between them. The CDR3 totals 14 residues. Germline assignment: CDR1 SGDLS and CDR2 YYNGEE. The CDR3 sequence: CASSVVGESSKLFF. DNA of the CDR3: TGTGCCAGCAGCGTAGTCGGGGAATCGTCAAAACTGTTTTTT.

The V and J genes are TRBV28 and TRBJ2-7, with 9 nucleotides matching TRBD2. There are 15 residues in the CDR3. V shed 8 bases, J shed 4 bases, and the junction held 12 bases outside the gene matches. Germline V gives CDR1 MDHEN, CDR2 SYDVKM. The CDR3 protein is CASLNAGLANYEQYF. In DNA form, the CDR3 reads TGTGCCAGCCTTAACGCGGGACTAGCTAATTACGAGCAGTACTTC. The complete variable domain, with remaining parts taken from reference TRBV28 and TRBJ2-7, reads DVKVTQSSRYLVKRTGEKVFLECVQDMDHENMFWYRQDPGLGLRLIYFSYDVKMKEKGDIPEGYSVSREKKERFSLILESASTNQTSMYLCASLNAGLANYEQYFGPGTRLTVT.

The genes are TRBV6-5 and TRBJ2-7; D may be TRBD1 (6 bases). The germline V gene has CDR1 MNHEY and CDR2 SVGAGI. The CDR3 is 14 amino acids. The V end was cut by 0 bases, the J end by 2 bases, with 8 bases between. CDR3 region: CASSYSAGAYEQYF. In nucleotides, the CDR3 is TGTGCCAGCAGTTACTCTGCAGGGGCCTACGAGCAGTACTTC.

This clone occurred a few times. The V gene is TRBV2, the J gene TRBJ2-7, with D tentatively TRBD1 (5 bases). The CDR3 has 15 amino acids. Germline CDR1 is SNHLY and CDR2 is FYNNEI. Trimming removed 1 base at V and 3 bases at J, with 13 bases between. For the CDR3, the DNA is TGTGCCAGCAGTGAAGAGTGGGGTAGGGGCTACGAGCAGTACTTC. Amino acid sequence: CASSEEWGRGYEQYF.

The chain is built from TRBV19 and TRBJ1-2, with D possibly matching TRBD1 (5 bases). Trimming stripped 6 bases from V and 0 bases from J, with 5 bases between. The CDR3 is made up of 12 amino acids. Germline V gene lookup returns CDR1 LNHDA and CDR2 SQIVND (reference sequence). The CDR3 reads CASRDTNYGYTF. CDR3 nucleotide sequence: TGTGCCAGTAGGGACACTAACTATGGCTACACCTTC.

This chain connects TRBV7-2 to TRBJ1-4, with a weak D call TRBD1 (5 bases). Trimming left V 6 bases short and J 2 bases short, with 16 bases between. The CDR3 length is 16 residues. The V gene's germline CDR1 is SGHTA and CDR2 FQGNSA. CDR3 loop: CASRRTGGETNEKLFF. The DNA of the CDR3 is TGTGCCAGCAGGCGAACCGGGGGTGAGACTAATGAAAAACTGTTTTTT.

V is TRBV11-2 and J is TRBJ1-5; 7 bases fit TRBD1. The V and J ends lost 5 bases and 7 bases, in that order; junction bases with no gene match: 8. Germline CDR1 SGHAT, CDR2 FQNNGV. The CDR3 consists of 14 residues. CDR3 region: CASSRTGRNQPQHF. Here the CDR3 DNA reads TGTGCCAGCAGCCGGACAGGCAGGAACCAGCCCCAGCATTTT. Full variable domain (rest looked up from reference TRBV11-2 and TRBJ1-5): EAGVAQSPRYKIIEKRQSVAFWCNPISGHATLYWYQQILGQGPKLLIQFQNNGVVDDSQLPKDRFSAERLKGVDSTLKIQPAKLEDSAVYLCASSRTGRNQPQHFGDGTRLSIL.

V and J are TRBV4-1 and TRBJ1-1; D ambiguous. The CDR3 has 13 amino acids. Between the trimmed V and J ends, which lost 5 bases and 2 bases, there was a span of 9 bases. Germline V gene data show CDR1 as MGHRA and CDR2 as YSYEKL. CDR3 nucleotide sequence: TGCGCCAGCAGCGTGCAGGAAAACACTGAAGCTTTCTTT. Its translation: CASSVQENTEAFF.

This chain connects TRBV6-5 to TRBJ2-5, with 10 bases lining up with TRBD2. The V and J ends lost 1 base and 4 bases, in that order; junction bases with no gene match: 0. The CDR3 is made up of 14 amino acids. Germline V lookup: CDR1 MNHEY, CDR2 SVGAGI. In DNA form, the CDR3 reads TGTGCCAGCAGTTACTTAGCGGGAGGAGAGACCCAGTACTTC. Amino acid sequence: CASSYLAGGETQYF.

The chain joins TRBV7-9 to TRBJ2-3; D is perhaps TRBD1 (5 bases). The CDR3 is made up of 18 amino acids. The germline CDR1 and CDR2 sequences are SEHNR and FQNEAQ (reference sequence). Trimming shortened V by 1 base and J by 0 bases, and 17 bases separated the two germline ends. CDR3 region: CASSLGQLLRTSTDTQYF. CDR3 bases: TGTGCCAGCAGCTTAGGACAGCTTCTCAGAACTAGCACAGATACGCAGTATTTT.

V usage is TRBV7-6 and J usage is TRBJ2-4; D gene unclear. The CDR3 contains 14 residues. V dropped 5 bases and J dropped 8 bases, with 16 bases sitting between them. Germline V gene lookup returns CDR1 SGHVS and CDR2 FNYEAQ. CDR3: CASSPSPSSDIQYF. Here the CDR3 DNA reads TGTGCCAGCAGCCCTAGTCCCTCCTCGGACATTCAGTACTTC.

The chain links TRBV7-9 to TRBJ2-6, with D tentatively TRBD1 (5 bases). The length of the CDR3 is 15 residues. The germline V gene encodes CDR1 SEHNR and CDR2 FQNEAQ (reference sequence). V was shortened by 1 base and J by 2 bases, with 6 bases between the two germline ends. The CDR3 spells CASSLVRAGANVLTF. CDR3 DNA sequence: TGTGCCAGCAGCTTAGTCAGGGCTGGGGCCAACGTCCTGACTTTC. The entire variable domain, with the rest obtained from reference TRBV7-9 and TRBJ2-6, is as follows: DTGVSQNPRHKITKRGQNVTFRCDPISEHNRLYWYRQTLGQGPEFLTYFQNEAQLEKSRLLSDRFSAERPKGSFSTLEIQRTEQGDSAMYLCASSLVRAGANVLTFGAGSRLTVL.

The V and J genes are TRBV7-3 and TRBJ2-3; no clear D. Germline V gives CDR1 SGHTA, CDR2 FQGTGA. The ends were cut back, 1 base at V and 4 bases at J, with 6 bases in the middle. The CDR3 has 13 amino acids. CDR3 in amino acids: CASSLIPADTQYF. CDR3 DNA sequence: TGTGCCAGCAGCTTAATCCCGGCAGATACGCAGTATTTT.

The V gene is TRBV7-9, the J gene TRBJ2-2, with TRBD2 matching 10 bases. Unmatched junction bases numbered 9, after V lost 2 bases and J lost 6 bases. Germline loops: CDR1 SEHNR, CDR2 FQNEAQ (reference sequence). The CDR3 contains 17 residues. Written as DNA, the CDR3 is TGTGCCAGCAGCTTACCTAGCGGGAGTGGGCGTGCCGGGGAGCTGTTTTTT. Translation gives CASSLPSGSGRAGELFF.

This clone was counted between two and nine times. The V and J genes are TRBV6-6 and TRBJ1-5, with 8 bases aligning to TRBD1. The CDR3 totals 17 residues. V dropped 5 bases and J dropped 9; count of bases not matched to a gene: 18. Looked up from germline, CDR1 is MNHNY and CDR2 is SVGAGI (reference sequence). This CDR3 reads CASSRYQTGALPWPQHF. As DNA, the CDR3 is TGTGCCAGCAGTAGATACCAGACAGGGGCCCTCCCATGGCCCCAGCATTTT.

This chain connects TRBV7-3 to TRBJ2-1, with 8 bases that match TRBD2. The CDR3 has 18 amino acids. Per germline, CDR1 SGHTA and CDR2 FQGTGA. Unmatched junction bases numbered 15, after V lost 1 base and J lost 7 bases. In nucleotides, the CDR3 is TGTGCCAGCAGCTTAATATTCCGTACTAGCGGCCGTGGGAATGAGCAGTTCTTC. Translating gives CASSLIFRTSGRGNEQFF.

V usage is TRBV7-9 and J usage is TRBJ2-3; TRBD1 agrees at 9 bases. Trimming removed 4 bases from V and 2 bases from J; junction bases left unmatched: 4. This CDR3 comprises 15 residues. CDR1 and CDR2 (germline): SEHNR, FQNEAQ (reference sequence). The CDR3 is CASSSRDRDTDTQYF. CDR3 coding DNA: TGTGCCAGCAGCTCCAGGGACAGGGACACAGATACGCAGTATTTT.